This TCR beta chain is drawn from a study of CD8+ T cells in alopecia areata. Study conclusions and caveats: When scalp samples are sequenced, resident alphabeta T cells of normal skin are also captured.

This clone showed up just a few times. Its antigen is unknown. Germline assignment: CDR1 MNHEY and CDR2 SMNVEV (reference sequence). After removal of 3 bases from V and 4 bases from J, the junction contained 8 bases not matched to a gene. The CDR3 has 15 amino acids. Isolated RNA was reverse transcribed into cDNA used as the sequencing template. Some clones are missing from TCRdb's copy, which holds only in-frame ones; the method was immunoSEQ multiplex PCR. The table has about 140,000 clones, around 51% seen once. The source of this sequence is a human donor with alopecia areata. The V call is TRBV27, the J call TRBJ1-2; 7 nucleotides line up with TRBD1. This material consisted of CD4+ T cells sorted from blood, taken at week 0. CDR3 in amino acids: CASSFTSRGTYGYTF. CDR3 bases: TGTGCCAGCAGTTTCACAAGCAGGGGGACCTATGGCTACACCTTC.